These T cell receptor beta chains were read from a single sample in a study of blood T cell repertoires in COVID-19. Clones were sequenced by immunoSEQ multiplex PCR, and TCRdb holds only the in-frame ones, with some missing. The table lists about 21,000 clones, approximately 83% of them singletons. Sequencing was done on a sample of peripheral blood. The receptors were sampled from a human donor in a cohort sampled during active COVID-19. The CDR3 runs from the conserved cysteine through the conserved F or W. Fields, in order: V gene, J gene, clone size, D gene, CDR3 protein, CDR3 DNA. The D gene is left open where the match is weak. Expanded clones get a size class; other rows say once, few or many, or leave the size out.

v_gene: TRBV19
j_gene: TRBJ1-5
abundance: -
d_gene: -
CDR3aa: CASSASDRINQPQHF
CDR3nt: TGTGCCAGTAGTGCCAGTGACAGGATCAATCAGCCCCAGCATTTT

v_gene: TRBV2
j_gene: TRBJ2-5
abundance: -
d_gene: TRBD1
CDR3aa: CASSRRIGQGAQTQYF
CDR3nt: TGTGCCAGCAGTCGTCGTATAGGACAGGGCGCTCAGACCCAGTACTTC

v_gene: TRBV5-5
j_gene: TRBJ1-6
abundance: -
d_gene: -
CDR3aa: CASSLYTHNSPLHF
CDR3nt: TGTGCCAGCAGCTTGTACACCCATAATTCACCCCTCCACTTT

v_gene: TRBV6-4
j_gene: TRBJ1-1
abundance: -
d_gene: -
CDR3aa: CASSTGGASNTEAFF
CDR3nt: TGTGCCAGCAGCACCGGGGGGGCCTCGAACACTGAAGCTTTCTTT

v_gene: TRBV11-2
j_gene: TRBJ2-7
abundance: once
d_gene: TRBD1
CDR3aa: CASSLETGQRYEQYF
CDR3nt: TGTGCCAGCAGCTTAGAAACGGGACAGCGGTACGAGCAGTACTTC

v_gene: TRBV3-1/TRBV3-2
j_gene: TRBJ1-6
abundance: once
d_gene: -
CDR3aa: CASSPDSNSPLHF
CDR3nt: TGTGCCAGCAGCCCTGACAGTAATTCACCCCTCCACTTT

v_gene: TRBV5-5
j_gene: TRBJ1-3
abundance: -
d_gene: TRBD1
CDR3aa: CASSALDRGSGNTIYF
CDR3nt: TGTGCCAGCAGCGCCTTGGACAGGGGCTCTGGAAACACCATATATTTT

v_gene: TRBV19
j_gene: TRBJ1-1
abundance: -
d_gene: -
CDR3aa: CASSIAGDTEAFF
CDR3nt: TGTGCCAGTAGTATCGCAGGGGACACTGAAGCTTTCTTT

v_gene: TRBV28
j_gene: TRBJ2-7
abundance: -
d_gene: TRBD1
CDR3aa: CASSPVRDRFSSYEQYF
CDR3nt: TGTGCCAGCAGTCCCGTAAGGGACAGGTTCAGCTCCTACGAGCAGTACTTC

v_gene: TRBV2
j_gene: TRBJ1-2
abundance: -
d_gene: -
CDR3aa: CASSGVRASGGYTF
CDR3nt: TGTGCCAGCAGTGGGGTCAGGGCCTCTGGGGGCTACACCTTC

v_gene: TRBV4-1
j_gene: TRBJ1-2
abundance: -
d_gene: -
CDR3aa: CASRPLSYGYTF
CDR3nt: TGCGCCAGCAGGCCTCTTAGCTATGGCTACACCTTC

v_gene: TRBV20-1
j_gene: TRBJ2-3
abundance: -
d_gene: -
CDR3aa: CSAQYDTQYF
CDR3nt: TGCAGTGCTCAGTACGATACGCAGTATTTT

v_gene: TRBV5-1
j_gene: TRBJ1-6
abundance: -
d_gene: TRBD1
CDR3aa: CASSLGLRQGGRKDSPLHF
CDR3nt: TGCGCCAGCAGCTTGGGTCTTCGGCAGGGGGGCCGAAAGGATTCACCCCTCCACTTT

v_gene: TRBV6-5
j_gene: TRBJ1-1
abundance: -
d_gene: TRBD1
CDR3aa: CASEDRGTLDTEAFF
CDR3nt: TGTGCCAGCGAGGACAGGGGTACCTTGGACACTGAAGCTTTCTTT

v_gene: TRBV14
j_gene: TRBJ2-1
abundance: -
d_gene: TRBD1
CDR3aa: CASSPGGRREQFF
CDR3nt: TGTGCCAGCAGCCCAGGGGGACGGCGGGAGCAGTTCTTC

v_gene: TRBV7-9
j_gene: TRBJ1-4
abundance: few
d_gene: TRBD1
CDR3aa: CASSLSGQGSEKLFF
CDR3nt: TGTGCCAGCAGCCTATCGGGACAGGGGTCAGAAAAACTGTTTTTT

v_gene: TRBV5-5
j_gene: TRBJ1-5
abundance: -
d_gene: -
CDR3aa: CASSYRTGNQPQHF
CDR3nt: TGTGCCAGCAGCTATAGGACAGGCAATCAGCCCCAGCATTTT

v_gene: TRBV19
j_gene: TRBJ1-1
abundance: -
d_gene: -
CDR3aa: CASRGGNTEAFF
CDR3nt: TGTGCCAGTCGTGGCGGGAACACTGAAGCTTTCTTT

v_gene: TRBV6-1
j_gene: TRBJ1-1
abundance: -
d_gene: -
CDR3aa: CASSGATVTEAFF
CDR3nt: TGTGCCAGCAGTGGAGCGACAGTTACTGAAGCTTTCTTT

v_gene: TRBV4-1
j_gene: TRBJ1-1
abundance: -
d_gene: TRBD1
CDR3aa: CASSKPGQGIKGTEAFF
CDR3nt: TGCGCCAGCAGCAAGCCGGGACAGGGGATAAAGGGCACTGAAGCTTTCTTT

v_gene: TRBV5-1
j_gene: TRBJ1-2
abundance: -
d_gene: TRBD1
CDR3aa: CASSLHPGQAYGYTF
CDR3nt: TGCGCCAGCAGCTTGCATCCGGGACAGGCTTATGGCTACACCTTC

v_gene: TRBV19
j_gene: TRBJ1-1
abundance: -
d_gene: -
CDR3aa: CASSIARELRAEAFF
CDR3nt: TGTGCCAGTAGTATCGCCCGGGAATTAAGGGCTGAAGCTTTCTTT

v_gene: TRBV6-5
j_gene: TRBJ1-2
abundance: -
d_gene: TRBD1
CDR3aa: CASSFRQGNGYTF
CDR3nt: TGTGCCAGCAGTTTCAGACAGGGGAATGGCTACACCTTC

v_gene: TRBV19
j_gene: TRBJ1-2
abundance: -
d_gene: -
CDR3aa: CASSSTAGMNLGDGYTF
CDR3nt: TGTGCCAGTAGTTCTACGGCAGGGATGAACCTTGGGGATGGCTACACCTTC

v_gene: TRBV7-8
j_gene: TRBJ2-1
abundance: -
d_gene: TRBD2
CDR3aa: CASSLSGGGSREQFF
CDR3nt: TGTGCCAGCAGCCTTAGCGGGGGGGGATCGAGAGAGCAGTTCTTC